The 17 T cell receptor beta chains listed next were all sequenced from one sample in a study of T cell responses to AZD1222 COVID-19 vaccine (dated by TCRdb to about 2021). Receptor libraries were prepared by the immunoSEQ multiplex PCR assay. What TCRdb holds here is the immuneACCESS table cut down to in-frame rearrangements. Part of the clones is not present; checked against another copy, under half of the missing clones reflect an unresolved V gene, and the others are unexplained. Across this sample there are tens of thousands of clones, with approximately 91% seen only once. Around 7% of the sample lies in the top ten. The time point label on this specimen signifies: about 28 days (+/-7) after the second vaccine dose. The starting material was peripheral blood, obtained 28 days after the second AZD1222 dose. Receptors were obtained from an adult who received the AZD1222 COVID-19 vaccine.

The CDR3 bases are TGCGCCAGCAGCACCCACGGACAGGGGGCCAAAAACATTCAGTACTTC. Translation: CASSTHGQGAKNIQYF. The chain carries TRBV5-1 and TRBJ2-4; 9 bases align to TRBD1. V lost 4 bases, J lost 1 base, and 6 bases stayed unmatched. The CDR3 has 16 residues. The germline gives CDR1 SGHRS, CDR2 YFSETQ.

The chain joins TRBV3-1 (or the pseudogene TRBV3-2) to TRBJ1-3; TRBD1 matches 8 bases. The CDR3 has 13 amino acids. V was clipped by 6 bases and J by 2 bases; unmatched bases: 0. Per germline, CDR1 LGHDT and CDR2 YNNKEL (reference sequence). CDR3 sequence (DNA): TGTGCCAGCAGGACAGGGGCTGGAAACACCATATATTTT. Translated, it gives CASRTGAGNTIYF.

The V call is TRBV27, the J call TRBJ2-3; D not resolved. The CDR3 is made up of 14 amino acids. Trimming took 5 bases from V and 6 from J, leaving 15 bases between them. CDR1 and CDR2 from the germline V gene are MNHEY and SMNVEV (reference sequence). The chain's CDR3 is CASSTKNSGDTQYF. The CDR3 DNA sequence: TGTGCCAGCAGTACCAAAAACAGTGGGGATACGCAGTATTTT.

The chain carries TRBV10-2 and TRBJ2-1; 10 bases are a match to TRBD2. Germline CDR1 reads WSHSY; CDR2 reads SAAADI. Germline trimming cut 7 bases from V and 5 bases from J; bases unmatched to any gene: 5. The CDR3 contains 14 residues. CDR3 nucleotide sequence: TGCGCCAGCATGTCTAGCGGGAGTCACAATGAGCAGTTCTTC. Translating it yields CASMSSGSHNEQFF.

The chain employs TRBV3-1 (or the pseudogene TRBV3-2) and TRBJ1-6; D gene unclear. V was trimmed by 0 bases and J by 13 bases, leaving 19 bases between them. The germline V gene encodes CDR1 LGHDT and CDR2 YNNKEL (reference sequence). This CDR3 region has 16 residues. Here the CDR3 reads CASSQDRSGWYKPLHF. The CDR3 bases are TGTGCCAGCAGCCAAGATAGGTCGGGGTGGTATAAGCCCCTCCACTTT.

This clone has just a few counts. The chain couples TRBV6-5 to TRBJ1-6; 7 bases are a match to TRBD1. The CDR3 covers 15 residues. Germline V gives CDR1 MNHEY, CDR2 SVGAGI. V dropped 6 bases and J dropped 0; count of bases not matched to a gene: 2. DNA of the CDR3: TGTGCCAGCAGAGCAGGGGGCTCCTATAATTCACCCCTCCACTTT. Amino acids: CASRAGGSYNSPLHF.

The chain recombines TRBV2 with TRBJ1-2, with 7 bases aligning to TRBD1. This CDR3 spans 13 amino acids. V was pared by 6 bases and J by 5 bases, with 6 bases of the junction left unmatched. Per germline, CDR1 SNHLY and CDR2 FYNNEI. CDR3 bases: TGTGCCAGCAGGGGGGGGACAGAGTATGGCTACACCTTC. Protein sequence: CASRGGTEYGYTF.

The chain has TRBV6-6 and TRBJ2-2, with 8 bases lining up with TRBD1. CDR1 is MNHNY and CDR2 is SVGAGI in the germline V gene (reference sequence). V shed 2 bases, J shed 10 bases, and the junction held 3 bases outside the gene matches. The CDR3 loop spans 13 amino acids. The CDR3 DNA reads as TGTGCCAGCAGTTACGGACAGGGTGCGGAGCTGTTTTTT. Protein product: CASSYGQGAELFF.

The chain carries TRBV5-1 and TRBJ1-4; D unclear. This CDR3 has 16 amino acids. The V end lost 0 bases, the J end lost 11 bases, and 20 bases lay between the germline ends. Germline CDR1 and CDR2: SGHRS and YFSETQ. CDR3 amino acids: CASSLASRRGLLKLFF. DNA of the CDR3: TGCGCCAGCAGCTTGGCCTCGAGACGGGGTTTGTTGAAACTGTTTTTT.

The V call is TRBV19, the J call TRBJ1-2; 7 nucleotides line up with TRBD1. Trimming removed 2 bases from V and 6 bases from J; junction bases left unmatched: 6. Germline V gene sequence: CDR1 LNHDA, CDR2 SQIVND (reference sequence). This CDR3 region has 14 residues. The DNA for the CDR3 is TGTGCCAGTAGTATACGGGGGACAGTGGATGGCTACACCTTC. This codes for CASSIRGTVDGYTF.

The genes are TRBV6-5 and TRBJ1-2, with D perhaps matching TRBD1 (5 bases). Germline CDR1 reads MNHEY; CDR2 reads SVGAGI. The V gene lost 6 bases and the J gene lost 7 bases, with 18 bases spanning the gap. This CDR3 spans 14 amino acids. CDR3 coding DNA: TGTGCCAGCAGAACGTCCGGGGGGGAGGGTGGCTACACCTTC. Translation: CASRTSGGEGGYTF.

This chain links TRBV4-1 with TRBJ2-3; 8 bases match TRBD1. The CDR3 runs to 16 residues. CDR1 is MGHRA, CDR2 YSYEKL, per germline. Trimming cost V 1 base and J 2 bases; bases outside gene matches: 5. CDR3 bases: TGCGCCAGCAGCCAAGCGGGACAGGCCAACACAGATACGCAGTATTTT. Amino acids: CASSQAGQANTDTQYF.

In its sample, this clone was seen once. The chain combines TRBV6-5 with TRBJ1-1, with D possibly matching TRBD1 (6 bases). Germline V gene lookup returns CDR1 MNHEY and CDR2 SVGAGI. The V end was cut by 10 bases, the J end by 5 bases, with 11 bases between. CDR3 length: 11 amino acids. The CDR3 region is CATAQGTEAFF. CDR3 bases: TGTGCCACCGCGCAGGGGACTGAAGCTTTCTTT.

The chain combines TRBV6-5 with TRBJ1-1; perhaps TRBD1 as D (6 bases). This CDR3 is built from 14 residues. Trimming pared 3 bases from V and 4 bases from J, leaving 12 bases between. The germline V gene encodes CDR1 MNHEY and CDR2 SVGAGI. CDR3 in amino acids: CASSYGGQGTEAFF. As DNA, the CDR3 is TGTGCCAGCAGTTATGGGGGGCAAGGCACTGAAGCTTTCTTT.

As DNA, the CDR3 is TGCGCCAGCAGTAATCAGGGGGCTCACTATGGCTACACCTTC. This translates into CASSNQGAHYGYTF. V and J are TRBV5-1 and TRBJ1-2; 8 bases are shared with TRBD1. With V trimmed by 5 bases and J by 3 bases, 6 bases remained unmatched. The CDR3 sequence is 14 residues long. Per germline, CDR1 SGHRS and CDR2 YFSETQ.

This clone has more than one count but fewer than ten. J is TRBJ2-7 and V is TRBV4-3, with D tentatively TRBD1 (5 bases). V lost 3 bases to trimming and J lost 6 bases, with 12 bases between them. The CDR3 has 13 amino acids. Looked up from germline, CDR1 is LGHNA and CDR2 is YSLEER. The CDR3 spells CASSQWTRSEQYF. CDR3 nucleotide sequence: TGCGCCAGCAGCCAGTGGACACGGAGCGAGCAGTACTTC.

This clone has only one observation. The genes are TRBV19 and TRBJ2-3; either TRBD1 or TRBD2 may supply D (7 bases each). CDR1 is LNHDA, CDR2 SQIVND, per germline (reference sequence). The CDR3 runs 16 residues. V lost 6 bases to trimming and J lost 2 bases, with 18 bases between them. The CDR3 protein is CASRDSGTVSTDTQYF. CDR3 DNA sequence: TGTGCCAGTAGAGACAGCGGGACAGTTTCCACAGATACGCAGTATTTT.